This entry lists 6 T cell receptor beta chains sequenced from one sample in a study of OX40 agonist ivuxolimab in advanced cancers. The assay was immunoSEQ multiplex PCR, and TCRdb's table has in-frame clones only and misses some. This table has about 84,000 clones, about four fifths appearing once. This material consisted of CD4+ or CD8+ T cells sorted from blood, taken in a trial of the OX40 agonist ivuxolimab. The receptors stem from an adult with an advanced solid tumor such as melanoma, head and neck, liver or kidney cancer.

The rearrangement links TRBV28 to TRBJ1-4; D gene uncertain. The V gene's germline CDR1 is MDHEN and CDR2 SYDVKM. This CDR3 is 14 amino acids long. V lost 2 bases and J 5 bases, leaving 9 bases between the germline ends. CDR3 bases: TGTGCCAGCAGTTTACTGGCACGAAATGAAAAACTGTTTTTT. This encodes CASSLLARNEKLFF.

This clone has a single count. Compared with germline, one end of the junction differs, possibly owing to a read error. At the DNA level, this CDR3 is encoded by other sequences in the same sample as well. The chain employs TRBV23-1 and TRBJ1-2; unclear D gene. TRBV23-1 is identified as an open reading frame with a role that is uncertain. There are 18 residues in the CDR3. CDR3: CASSQSIKLESSHYGYTF. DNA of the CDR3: TGCGCCAGCAGTCAATCTATAAAGCTAGAATCAAGTCACTATGGTTACACCTTC.

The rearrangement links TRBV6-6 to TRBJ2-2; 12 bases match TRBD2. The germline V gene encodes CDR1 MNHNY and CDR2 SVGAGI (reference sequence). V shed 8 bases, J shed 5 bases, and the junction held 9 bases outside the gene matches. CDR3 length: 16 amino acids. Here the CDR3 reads CASRGSTSGGTGELFF. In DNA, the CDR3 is TGTGCCAGCCGAGGGTCGACTAGCGGGGGTACCGGGGAGCTGTTTTTT.

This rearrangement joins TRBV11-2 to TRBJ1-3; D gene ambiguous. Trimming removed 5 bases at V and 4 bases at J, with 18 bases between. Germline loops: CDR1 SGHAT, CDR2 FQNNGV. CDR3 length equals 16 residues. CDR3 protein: CASSPTSGAGGNTIYF. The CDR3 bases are TGTGCCAGCAGCCCAACCTCAGGTGCGGGAGGAAACACCATATATTTT.

Here the CDR3 reads CASSTSLTYEQYV. The CDR3 DNA is TGTGCCAGCAGCACCAGTCTGACCTACGAGCAGTACGTC. The gene calls are TRBV5-6 and TRBJ2-7; D not certain. There are 13 residues in the CDR3. The germline CDR1 and CDR2 sequences are SGHDT and YYEEEE. V was cut by 4 bases and J by 2 bases, with 10 bases left in between.

The CDR3 loop is CASSLSSKKTQYF. The CDR3 bases are TGTGCCAGCAGCCTCAGCTCCAAGAAGACCCAGTACTTC. The J gene is TRBJ2-5, the V gene TRBV6-4; no reliable D call. CDR3 length: 13 amino acids. Trimming took 6 bases from V and 6 from J, leaving 14 bases between them. In germline, CDR1 is MRHNA, CDR2 SNTAGT.